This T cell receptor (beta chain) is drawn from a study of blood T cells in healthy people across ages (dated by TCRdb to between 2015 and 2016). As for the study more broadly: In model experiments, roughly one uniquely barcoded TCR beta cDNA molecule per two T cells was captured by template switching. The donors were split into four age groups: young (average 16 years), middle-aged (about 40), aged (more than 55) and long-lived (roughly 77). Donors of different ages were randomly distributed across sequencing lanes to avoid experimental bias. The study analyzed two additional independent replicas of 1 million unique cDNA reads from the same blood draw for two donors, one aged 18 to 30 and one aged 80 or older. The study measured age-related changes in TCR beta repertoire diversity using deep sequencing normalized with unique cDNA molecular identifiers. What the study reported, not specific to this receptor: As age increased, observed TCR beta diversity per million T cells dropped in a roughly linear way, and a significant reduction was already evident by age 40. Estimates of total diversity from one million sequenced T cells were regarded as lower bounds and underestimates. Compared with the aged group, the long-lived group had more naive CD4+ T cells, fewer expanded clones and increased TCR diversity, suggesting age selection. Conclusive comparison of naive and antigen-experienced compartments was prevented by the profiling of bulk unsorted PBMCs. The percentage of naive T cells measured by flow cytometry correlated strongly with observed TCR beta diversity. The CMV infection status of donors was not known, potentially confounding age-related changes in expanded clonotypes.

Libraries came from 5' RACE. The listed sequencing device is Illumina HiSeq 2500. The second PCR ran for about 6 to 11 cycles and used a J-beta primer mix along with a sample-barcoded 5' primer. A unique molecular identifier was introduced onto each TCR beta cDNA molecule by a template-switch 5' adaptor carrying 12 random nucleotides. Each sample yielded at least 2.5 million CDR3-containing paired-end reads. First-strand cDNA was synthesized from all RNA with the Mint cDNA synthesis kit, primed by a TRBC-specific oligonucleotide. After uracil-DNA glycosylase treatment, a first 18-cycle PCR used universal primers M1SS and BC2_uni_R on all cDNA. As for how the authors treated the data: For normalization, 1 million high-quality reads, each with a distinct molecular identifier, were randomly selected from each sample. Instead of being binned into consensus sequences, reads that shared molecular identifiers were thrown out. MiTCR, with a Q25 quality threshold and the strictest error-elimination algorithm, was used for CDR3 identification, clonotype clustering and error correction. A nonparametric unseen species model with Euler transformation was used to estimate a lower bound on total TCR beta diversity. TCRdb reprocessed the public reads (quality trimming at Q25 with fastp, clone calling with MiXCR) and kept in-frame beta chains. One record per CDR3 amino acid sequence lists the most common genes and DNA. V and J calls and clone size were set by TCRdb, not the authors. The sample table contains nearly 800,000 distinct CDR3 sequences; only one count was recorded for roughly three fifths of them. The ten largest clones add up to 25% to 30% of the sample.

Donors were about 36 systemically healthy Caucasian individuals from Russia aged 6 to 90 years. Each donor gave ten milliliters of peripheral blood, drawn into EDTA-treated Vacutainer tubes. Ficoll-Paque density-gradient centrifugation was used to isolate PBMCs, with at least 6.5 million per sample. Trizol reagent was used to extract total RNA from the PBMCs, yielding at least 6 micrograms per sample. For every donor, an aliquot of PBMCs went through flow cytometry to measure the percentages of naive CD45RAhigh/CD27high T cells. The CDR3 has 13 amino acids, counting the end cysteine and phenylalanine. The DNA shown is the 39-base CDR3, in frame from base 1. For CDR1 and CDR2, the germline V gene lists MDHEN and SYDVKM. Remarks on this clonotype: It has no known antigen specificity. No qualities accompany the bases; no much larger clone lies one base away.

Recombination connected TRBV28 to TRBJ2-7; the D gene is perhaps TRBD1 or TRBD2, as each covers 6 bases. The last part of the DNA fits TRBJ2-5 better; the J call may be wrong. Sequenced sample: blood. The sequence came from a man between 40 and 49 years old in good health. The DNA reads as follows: TGTGCCAGCATCCACTCGGGGGCAGAGACCCAGTACTTC. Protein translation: CASIHSGAETQYF.